The 20 T cell receptor beta chains presented below share a single source sample, sequenced in a study of T-cell memory formation after mild COVID-19. TCRdb fed the 5' RACE reads into MiXCR, producing one record per CDR3 protein. The sample records 250,000 to 350,000 distinct CDR3 sequences, around 15% being singletons. The sequencing input was PBMCs or a T cell subset sorted from them (not recorded which). All receptors come from a man aged 18-30 years who had mild COVID-19 (a few samples of this study predate the infection). Cell type and time point are not known.

The sample holds many counts of this clonotype. The CDR3 DNA reads TGCGCCAGCAGCTGGACGGGGAGCTCCTACGAGCAGTACTTC. Its translation is CASSWTGSSYEQYF. This chain connects TRBV5-1 to TRBJ2-7, with D possibly matching TRBD2 (5 bases). The germline V gene has CDR1 SGHRS and CDR2 YFSETQ. The CDR3 covers 14 residues. The germline V and J ends were trimmed by 3 bases and 0 bases, with 10 bases remaining between them.

This clonotype was found many times. The chain recombines TRBV7-9 with TRBJ2-5; no clear D gene. Germline CDR1 is SEHNR and CDR2 is FQNEAQ (reference sequence). The V end was cut by 3 bases, the J end by 5 bases, with 10 bases between. The CDR3 is made up of 13 amino acids. This chain's CDR3 is CASSFAVRETQYF. CDR3 DNA: TGTGCCAGCAGCTTCGCAGTTAGGGAGACCCAGTACTTC.

The gene calls are TRBV4-1 and TRBJ2-1, with 7 nucleotides matching TRBD2. The CDR3 runs to 15 residues. The germline CDR1 and CDR2 sequences are MGHRA and YSYEKL. The V gene end was trimmed by 0 bases and the J gene end by 6 bases; junction bases not matched to a gene: 5. CDR3 amino acids: CASSQESGGGNEQFF. The CDR3 nucleotides are TGCGCCAGCAGCCAAGAAAGTGGGGGGGGCAATGAGCAGTTCTTC.

This clonotype was detected only a few times. The chain uses TRBV12-3 or TRBV12-4 and TRBJ2-3; tentative D call: TRBD1 (6 bases). The CDR3 sequence is 15 residues long. The ends were cut back, 4 bases at V and 4 bases at J, with 15 bases in the middle. CDR3 residues: CASSSVSGVPDTQYF. The CDR3 coding sequence is TGTGCCAGCAGTTCCGTCTCAGGGGTCCCAGATACGCAGTATTTT.

This clonotype was counted ten times or more. This chain connects TRBV7-2 to TRBJ1-1; no firm D call. Per the germline V gene, CDR1 is SGHTA and CDR2 is FQGNSA. V was clipped by 3 bases and J by 4 bases, with 21 bases between them. This CDR3 contains 17 residues. In nucleotides, the CDR3 is TGTGCCAGCAGCTTTACAGACCGAAGGCTCTGGAGCACTGAAGCTTTCTTT. It specifies CASSFTDRRLWSTEAFF. The full variable domain, with the rest looked up from reference TRBV7-2 and TRBJ1-1, is GAGVSQSPSNKVTEKGKDVELRCDPISGHTALYWYRQSLGQGLEFLIYFQGNSAPDKSGLPSDRFSAERTGGSVSTLTIQRTQQEDSAVYLCASSFTDRRLWSTEAFFGQGTRLTVV.

This clonotype was picked up many times. J is TRBJ2-7 and V is TRBV5-1; D might be TRBD1 or TRBD2, each matching 5 bases. The V gene's germline CDR1 is SGHRS and CDR2 YFSETQ. Trimming took off 4 bases at V and 7 bases at J, with 9 bases between the two ends. The CDR3 has 11 residues. The CDR3 sequence is CASSLEGEQYF. CDR3 bases: TGCGCCAGCAGCCTTGAGGGGGAGCAGTACTTC.

The rearrangement joins TRBV11-2 to TRBJ2-5; TRBD2 matches at 9 bases. J lost 5 bases, V lost 5 bases, and 12 bases had no gene match. Germline V gene sequence: CDR1 SGHAT, CDR2 FQNNGV. The CDR3 has 16 amino acids. The CDR3 nucleotides read TGTGCCAGCAGCCCACTTGGGACTAGCTCCCGGGAGACCCAGTACTTC. Residues: CASSPLGTSSRETQYF.

This clonotype was found many times. The rearrangement links TRBV7-9 to TRBJ2-3; D unclear. There are 18 residues in the CDR3. From germline, CDR1 is SEHNR and CDR2 FQNEAQ (reference sequence). The V end lost 4 bases, the J end lost 5 bases, and 25 bases lay between the germline ends. The CDR3 DNA is TGTGCCAGCAGCTCGACCCGCATGACCGCCTCGGGTGAAGATACGCAGTATTTT. This codes for CASSSTRMTASGEDTQYF.

This chain uses TRBV12-3 or TRBV12-4 with TRBJ2-5, with D maybe TRBD1 (6 bases). The V end was cut by 3 bases, the J end by 3 bases, with 8 bases between. The CDR3 has 13 amino acids. In DNA form, the CDR3 reads TGTGCCAGCAGTTTGAGACAGGAAGAGACCCAGTACTTC. Protein: CASSLRQEETQYF.

This rearrangement joins TRBV4-2 to TRBJ2-1, with 10 bases that match TRBD2. Germline CDR1 and CDR2: LGHNA and YNFKEQ. The ends lost 0 bases at V and 10 bases at J; junction bases unmatched: 9. The CDR3 loop spans 16 amino acids. CDR3: CASSQDEASGGLEQFF. The DNA for the CDR3 is TGTGCCAGCAGCCAAGATGAGGCTAGCGGGGGCCTCGAGCAGTTCTTC.

The chain recombines TRBV11-2 with TRBJ1-5; D is uncertain. Trimming took off 5 bases at V and 4 bases at J, with 18 bases between the two ends. The CDR3 covers 16 residues. Germline CDR1 SGHAT, CDR2 FQNNGV. Here the CDR3 reads CASSPSVGNGNQPQHF. The CDR3 DNA is TGTGCCAGCAGCCCCTCGGTGGGGAACGGTAATCAGCCCCAGCATTTT.

The chain employs TRBV18 and TRBJ1-3; no firm D call. The CDR3 is made up of 14 amino acids. CDR1 KGHSH and CDR2 LQKENI come from the germline V gene. The V and J ends lost 7 bases and 0 bases respectively, with 10 bases between them. Here the CDR3 reads CASFGSSSGNTIYF. The CDR3 DNA reads as TGTGCCAGCTTCGGGTCGAGCTCTGGAAACACCATATATTTT.

This clonotype occurred many times. This rearrangement joins TRBV5-1 to TRBJ2-1; the D gene is possibly TRBD2 (6 bases). The germline V and J ends were trimmed by 2 bases and 9 bases, with 9 bases remaining between them. Per the germline V gene, CDR1 is SGHRS and CDR2 is YFSETQ. The CDR3 has 12 residues. The CDR3 bases are TGCGCCAGCAGCTTAACCGGGGGTGAGCAGTTCTTC. Its protein product is CASSLTGGEQFF. The full variable domain, with the rest looked up from reference TRBV5-1 and TRBJ2-1, is KAGVTQTPRYLIKTRGQQVTLSCSPISGHRSVSWYQQTPGQGLQFLFEYFSETQRNKGNFPGRFSGRQFSNSRSEMNVSTLELGDSALYLCASSLTGGEQFFGPGTRLTVL.

This clonotype was found many times. This rearrangement joins TRBV4-1 to TRBJ2-4; tentatively, D is TRBD1 (6 bases). This CDR3 spans 14 amino acids. The V gene lost 5 bases and the J gene lost 12 bases, with 20 bases spanning the gap. Germline V gene lookup returns CDR1 MGHRA and CDR2 YSYEKL. Here the CDR3 DNA reads TGCGCCAGCAGCGCCGAGATGGCGACAGGAACTCAGTACTTC. Amino acids: CASSAEMATGTQYF.

This clonotype was seen a few times. The chain couples TRBV5-1 to TRBJ1-1; TRBD1 matches at 8 bases. CDR1 SGHRS and CDR2 YFSETQ come from the germline V gene. The CDR3 sequence is 18 residues long. V was pared by 3 bases and J by 0 bases, with 13 bases of the junction left unmatched. The CDR3 coding sequence is TGCGCCAGCAGCTCGGCGGACAGGGAATTGTTCATGAACACTGAAGCTTTCTTT. It codes for CASSSADRELFMNTEAFF.

The chain links TRBV5-1 to TRBJ1-2; weak D call: TRBD1 (5 bases). Germline assignment: CDR1 SGHRS and CDR2 YFSETQ. V lost 3 bases and J lost 4, with 19 bases in between. The CDR3 totals 16 residues. The CDR3 region has the DNA TGCGCCAGCAGCTCGGGTGTGTGGGGGATCTTCTATGGCTACACCTTC. Its protein is CASSSGVWGIFYGYTF.

The gene calls are TRBV5-1 and TRBJ1-2, with 9 bases that match TRBD1. Unmatched junction bases numbered 1, after V lost 2 bases and J lost 2 bases. This CDR3 contains 14 residues. CDR1 and CDR2 from the germline V gene are SGHRS and YFSETQ. The CDR3 spells CASSFGTGNYGYTF. DNA for the CDR3: TGCGCCAGCAGCTTTGGGACAGGGAACTATGGCTACACCTTC.

The table lists this clonotype with many counts. This chain joins TRBV9 and TRBJ1-2; the match to TRBD1 covers 7 bases. The V and J ends lost 3 bases and 4 bases, in that order; junction bases with no gene match: 6. CDR1 and CDR2 from the germline V gene are SGDLS and YYNGEE. The CDR3 consists of 14 residues. The CDR3 protein is CASSGTGAGYGYTF. CDR3 DNA sequence: TGTGCCAGCAGCGGCACAGGGGCCGGCTATGGCTACACCTTC. The full variable domain, in which reference TRBV9 and TRBJ1-2 provide the parts outside the CDR3, is DSGVTQTPKHLITATGQRVTLRCSPRSGDLSVYWYQQSLDQGLQFLIQYYNGEERAKGNILERFSAQQFPDLHSELNLSSLELGDSALYFCASSGTGAGYGYTFGSGTRLTVV.

The V and J genes are TRBV7-3 and TRBJ2-1, with D maybe TRBD1 (5 bases). The ends were cut back, 5 bases at V and 0 bases at J, with 14 bases in the middle. This CDR3 comprises 16 residues. The germline CDR1 and CDR2 sequences are SGHTA and FQGTGA. The CDR3 reads CASSHFGQSSYNEQFF. The CDR3 nucleotides read TGTGCCAGCAGCCATTTCGGACAAAGCTCCTACAATGAGCAGTTCTTC.

The chain uses TRBV7-3 and TRBJ1-1; D unclear. CDR3 length: 13 amino acids. Per the germline V gene, CDR1 is SGHTA and CDR2 is FQGTGA. V shed 2 bases and J shed 6 bases, with 10 bases lying between them. The CDR3 spells CASSLSGGSEAFF. CDR3 bases: TGTGCCAGCAGCTTATCAGGTGGTTCTGAAGCTTTCTTT.